The next 13 T cell receptor beta chains were all read from a single sample in a study of blood T cells in healthy people across ages. Alongside a J-beta primer mix, a sample-barcoded 5' primer served in a second PCR lasting roughly 6 to 11 cycles. TCRdb reprocessed the 5' RACE reads via MiXCR and lists one record per CDR3 protein. The sample has 800,000 or so distinct CDR3 sequences; about 25% are singletons. These data also featured in a second study, about T cells of mothers and their children.

Sequencing input: blood. All receptors derive from a boy aged 5-17 years in good health.

The chain carries TRBV2 and TRBJ2-1; D perhaps matches TRBD2 (5 bases). V gave up 8 bases and J gave up 0 bases, with 11 bases separating them. CDR1 is SNHLY, CDR2 FYNNEI, per germline. There are 14 residues in the CDR3. CDR3: CASVPGTSYNEQFF. The CDR3 DNA follows: TGTGCCAGCGTCCCGGGAACCTCCTACAATGAGCAGTTCTTC.

The rearrangement links TRBV28 to TRBJ2-5; D uncertain. The CDR3 has 15 residues. V gave up 6 bases and J gave up 2 bases, with 16 bases separating them. Germline CDR1 and CDR2: MDHEN and SYDVKM. The CDR3 reads CASSSDSHPQETQYF. Here the CDR3 DNA reads TGTGCCAGCAGCTCGGATTCCCACCCTCAAGAGACCCAGTACTTC.

This clonotype occurred a few times. The chain is built from TRBV7-9 and TRBJ2-7; D may be TRBD2 (5 bases). CDR3 length: 13 residues. The V end lost 5 bases, the J end lost 0 bases, and 8 bases lay between the germline ends. CDR1 and CDR2 (germline): SEHNR, FQNEAQ (reference sequence). In DNA, the CDR3 is TGTGCCAGCAGCCACGGAGGCTCCTACGAGCAGTACTTC. Translating gives CASSHGGSYEQYF.

The rearrangement joins TRBV9 to TRBJ1-2; D unclear. V dropped 0 bases and J dropped 4 bases, with 13 bases sitting between them. From germline, CDR1 is SGDLS and CDR2 YYNGEE. This CDR3 has 15 residues. CDR3 sequence reads: CASSVGAGISYGYTF. The CDR3 DNA sequence: TGTGCCAGCAGCGTAGGGGCGGGGATTTCCTATGGCTACACCTTC.

In its sample, this clonotype was seen once. The J gene is TRBJ2-6, the V gene TRBV4-3, with D unresolved. Trimming left V 1 base short and J 0 bases short, with 10 bases between. This CDR3 spans 17 amino acids. Germline CDR1 LGHNA, CDR2 YSLEER. The CDR3 DNA follows: TGCGCCAGCAGCCAAGTACCGGTCCGCTCTGGGGCCAACGTCCTGACTTTC. Amino acids: CASSQVPVRSGANVLTF.

As regards this clonotype: Relative to the germline gene, one junction end is altered; a read error may explain this. This chain joins TRBV10-3 and TRBJ2-7; no firm D call. This CDR3 has 14 amino acids. The germline gives CDR1 ENHRY, CDR2 SYGVKD. CDR3 protein: CAISENTLTYEPYF. The CDR3 region has the DNA TGTGCCATCAGTGAGAACACCTTAACCTACGAGCCGTACTTC.

This chain uses TRBV6-5 with TRBJ1-6; 7 positions match TRBD1. Per the germline V gene, CDR1 is MNHEY and CDR2 is SVGAGI. The trim removed 6 bases at V and 10 bases at J, leaving 12 bases unmatched. CDR3 length equals 15 residues. The CDR3 sequence is CASSPNEGARSPLHF. In nucleotides, the CDR3 is TGTGCCAGCAGCCCTAACGAGGGGGCGCGGTCACCCCTCCACTTT.

The J gene is TRBJ2-7, the V gene TRBV29-1; the D gene could be TRBD1 or TRBD2 (7 bases each). V shed 7 bases and J shed 0 bases, with 25 bases lying between them. CDR3 size: 17 residues. From germline, CDR1 is SQVTM and CDR2 ANQGSEA. CDR3 amino acids: CSAGGSLSRGGSYEQYF. CDR3 DNA sequence: TGCAGCGCCGGAGGCTCATTATCCAGGGGGGGCTCCTACGAGCAGTACTTC.

V gene TRBV30 combines with J gene TRBJ2-5, with a weak D call TRBD1 (6 bases). The V gene's germline CDR1 is GTSNPN and CDR2 SVGIG (reference sequence). The CDR3 is 13 residues long. V gave up 1 base and J gave up 5 bases, with 11 bases separating them. The CDR3 DNA follows: TGTGCCTGGAGTGGCAGGGGATGGGAGACCCAGTACTTC. Protein product: CAWSGRGWETQYF.

This clonotype was counted between two and nine times. The chain recombines TRBV7-9 with TRBJ2-5; no reliable D call. Gene TRBJ2-7 matches the end of the DNA better, so the J call may be wrong. This CDR3 has 15 amino acids. Germline CDR1 is SEHNR and CDR2 is FQNEAQ (reference sequence). The CDR3 protein is CASSSTDQSSYEQYF. The DNA for the CDR3 is TGTGCCAGCAGCTCGACCGACCAAAGCTCCTACGAGCAGTACTTC.

The rearrangement joins TRBV27 to TRBJ1-2; no reliable D call. V shed 3 bases and J shed 10 bases, with 18 bases lying between them. Germline V CDR1 and CDR2: MNHEY, SMNVEV (reference sequence). This CDR3 contains 14 residues. The CDR3 sequence: CASSFVGQTPDYTF. Here the CDR3 DNA reads TGTGCCAGCAGTTTTGTGGGTCAGACCCCCGACTACACCTTC.

This clonotype was seen more than once but under ten times. The V gene is TRBV20-1, the J gene TRBJ2-7; 7 bases fit TRBD2. Trimming cost V 0 bases and J 3 bases; bases outside gene matches: 11. Germline-derived CDR1 and CDR2 are DFQATT and SNEGSKA (reference sequence). The CDR3 sequence is 16 residues long. The CDR3 DNA reads TGCAGTGCTAGAGATCAGGCGGGAGAAAGGTTCTACGAGCAGTACTTC. As protein: CSARDQAGERFYEQYF.

This clonotype was recorded many times. The J gene is TRBJ2-3, the V gene TRBV14; the match to TRBD2 covers 8 bases. Trimming at V came to 7 bases and at J to 8 bases, leaving 11 bases not matched to a gene. The CDR3 length is 14 residues. The germline gives CDR1 SGHDN, CDR2 FVKESK. The CDR3 sequence: CASTLAGSPGTQYF. CDR3 DNA: TGTGCCAGCACCTTAGCGGGAAGTCCCGGTACGCAGTATTTT. Full variable domain (rest looked up from reference TRBV14 and TRBJ2-3): EAGVTQFPSHSVIEKGQTVTLRCDPISGHDNLYWYRRVMGKEIKFLLHFVKESKQDESGMPNNRFLAERTGGTYSTLKVQPAELEDSGVYFCASTLAGSPGTQYFGPGTRLTVL.